This is a list of T cell receptor beta chains from one sample in a study of T cell responses to AZD1222 COVID-19 vaccine. TCRdb's copy holds only in-frame clones and misses some; the assay was immunoSEQ multiplex PCR. The sample yields 150,000 to 200,000 clones, 85% to 90% seen once. The sequencing here drew on peripheral blood, taken 28 days after the second dose of the MenACWY control vaccine. The origin of the receptors is an adult who received the MenACWY meningococcal vaccine as a control. CDR3s include the opening cysteine and the closing phenylalanine or tryptophan. D genes are given only for firm matches. Clone size, where shown, is once, few, many, or a class for clones that have expanded.

>TRBJ2-1|TRBV6-5|-|-
TGTGCCAGCAGACAGGGTTTTACTTACAATGAGCAGTTCTTC
CASRQGFTYNEQFF
>TRBJ2-5|TRBV3-1/TRBV3-2|TRBD2|-
TGTGCCAGCAGCCAAGTGGCGGGAGTATGGGAGACCCAGTACTTC
CASSQVAGVWETQYF
>TRBJ1-3|TRBV7-2|-|once
TGTGCCAGCAGCTTAGGAGGGACCGGGGCCTCTGGAAACACCATATATTTT
CASSLGGTGASGNTIYF
>TRBJ1-6|TRBV4-3|-|medium-sized
TGCGCCAGCAGCCAAGGCCGGTATATCTATAATTCACCCCTCCACTTT
CASSQGRYIYNSPLHF
>TRBJ1-4|TRBV5-1|-|-
TGCGCCAGCAGCCCGGACGGTGAAAAACTGTTTTTT
CASSPDGEKLFF
>TRBJ1-2|TRBV5-4|-|few
TGTGCCAGCAGCTTAAAAGGAACTAGTGGCTACACCTTC
CASSLKGTSGYTF
>TRBJ1-1|TRBV28|-|-
TGTGCCAGCAGGCCACCAGGGACGCACACTGAAGCTTTCTTT
CASRPPGTHTEAFF
>TRBJ1-4|TRBV6-1|TRBD1|-
TGTGCCAGCAGTGAAGGGAGGGGGCAAGCCTTACGACTGTTTTTT
CASSEGRGQALRLFF
>TRBJ2-5|TRBV19|-|-
TGTGCCAGTAGTATAACAGGGAGCGGGGAGACCCAGTACTTC
CASSITGSGETQYF
>TRBJ1-5|TRBV3-1/TRBV3-2|TRBD1|-
TGTGCCAGCAGCCTCGGACAGGGGAAGTATCAGCCCCAGCATTTT
CASSLGQGKYQPQHF
>TRBJ2-7|TRBV11-1|TRBD1|-
TGTGCCAGCAGCTACCTTACAGGGGCGCCCTACGAGCAGTACTTC
CASSYLTGAPYEQYF
>TRBJ2-7|TRBV15|TRBD1|-
TGTGCCACCAAAGAGACAGGGGCCAATCTAGGGCAGTACTTC
CATKETGANLGQYF
>TRBJ2-7|TRBV9|TRBD2|-
TGTGCCAGCAGCCCGGTCGGGGGGTCCTACGAGCAGTACTTC
CASSPVGGSYEQYF
>TRBJ1-3|TRBV28|TRBD1|few
TGTGCCAGCAGTCTGGGACAGTTCTCTGGAAACACCATATATTTT
CASSLGQFSGNTIYF
>TRBJ2-7|TRBV9|TRBD1|-
TGTGCCAGCAGCCCCCGTCCGACAGGGGACCAGTACTTC
CASSPRPTGDQYF
>TRBJ1-2|TRBV15|-|-
TGTGCCACCAGCCCGGGAAACTATGGCTACACCTTC
CATSPGNYGYTF
>TRBJ2-1|TRBV18|-|-
TGTGCCAGCTCACCTGGCCGGGGGGCGGGCATCAATGAGCAGTTCTTC
CASSPGRGAGINEQFF
>TRBJ2-7|TRBV7-2|TRBD1|-
TGTGCCAGCAGCATTAGCGGGACAGGGGGCGACGAGCAGTACTTC
CASSISGTGGDEQYF